Below, 9 T cell receptor beta chains from the same sample are listed, as sequenced in a study of blood T cell repertoires in COVID-19. Assay used: immunoSEQ multiplex PCR; TCRdb lists only in-frame clones, some missing. The table lists around 200,000 clones, roughly 78% of them singletons, with approximately 2.9% in the top ten. Sequenced: peripheral blood. The source is a woman of 80 years or more with active or convalescent COVID-19.

The V gene is TRBV28, the J gene TRBJ1-3; tentatively, D is TRBD1 (5 bases). Germline CDR1 and CDR2: MDHEN and SYDVKM. Trimming pared 7 bases from V and 0 bases from J, leaving 19 bases between. The CDR3 extends over 17 amino acids. CDR3 in DNA: TGTGCCAGCAATACCCCCTACGTGGGGGGCTCTGGAAACACCATATATTTT. Its translation is CASNTPYVGGSGNTIYF.

The sample holds one count of this clone. The CDR3 region has the DNA TGTGCCACCAGTGGAAAGGGGAGGGATACGCAGTATTTT. Encoded protein: CATSGKGRDTQYF. The chain is built from TRBV24-1 and TRBJ2-3; the D gene is possibly TRBD2 (6 bases). The CDR3 has 13 amino acids. The V gene lost 5 bases and the J gene lost 6 bases, with 11 bases spanning the gap. Germline values: CDR1 KGHDR, CDR2 SFDVKD.

V and J are TRBV12-3 or TRBV12-4 and TRBJ1-5; unclear D gene. Trimming left V 2 bases short and J 4 bases short, with 6 bases between. This CDR3 has 13 residues. Here the CDR3 reads CASSLRENQPQHF. Here the CDR3 DNA reads TGTGCCAGCAGTTTAAGGGAGAATCAGCCCCAGCATTTT.

This clone has a handful of counts. V usage is TRBV7-9 and J usage is TRBJ2-5; the D gene is possibly TRBD2 (5 bases). Trimming shortened V by 2 bases and J by 5 bases, and 12 bases separated the two germline ends. This CDR3 spans 14 amino acids. Germline CDR1 and CDR2: SEHNR and FQNEAQ (reference sequence). Written as DNA, the CDR3 is TGTGCCAGCAGCTTAAGACTCGGGGAGGAGACCCAGTACTTC. Protein product: CASSLRLGEETQYF.

A few counts support this clone. The rearrangement uses TRBV24-1 and TRBJ2-5; 9 bases agree with TRBD1. Trimming took 4 bases from V and 2 from J; bases not matched to a gene: 28. In germline, CDR1 is KGHDR, CDR2 SFDVKD. The CDR3 length is 23 residues. CDR3 coding DNA: TGTGCCACCAGTGACCCCGCCGGGACAGGGCTGGTCGTTAGCCAGCGGGAACAAGAGACCCAGTACTTC. Its translation: CATSDPAGTGLVVSQREQETQYF.

The rearrangement links TRBV4-3 to TRBJ1-1, with TRBD1 identical over 7 bases. The ends lost 3 bases at V and 3 bases at J; junction bases unmatched: 7. Germline V gene sequence: CDR1 LGHNA, CDR2 YSLEER. The CDR3 sequence is 15 residues long. The CDR3 spells CASSHGQDRYTEAFF. The CDR3 DNA reads TGCGCCAGCAGCCACGGACAGGATCGATACACTGAAGCTTTCTTT.

This chain links TRBV15 with TRBJ1-5; no firm D call. The CDR3 spans 15 residues. Per the germline V gene, CDR1 is LNHNV and CDR2 is YYDKDF (reference sequence). Trimming cost V 0 bases and J 1 base, with 7 bases left between them. The DNA for the CDR3 is TGTGCCACCAGCAGAGATGTCGGGAGCAATCAGCCCCAGCATTTT. It is translated as CATSRDVGSNQPQHF. The variable domain in full, completed from reference TRBV15 and TRBJ1-5, reads DAMVIQNPRYQVTQFGKPVTLSCSQTLNHNVMYWYQQKSSQAPKLLFHYYDKDFNNEADTPDNFQSRRPNTSFCFLDIRSPGLGDTAMYLCATSRDVGSNQPQHFGDGTRLSIL.

V gene TRBV29-1 combines with J gene TRBJ2-3; 15 bases are a match to TRBD2. Trimming at V came to 6 bases and at J to 5 bases, leaving 9 bases not matched to a gene. The germline V gene has CDR1 SQVTM and CDR2 ANQGSEA. The CDR3 has 16 residues. This CDR3 reads CSVTGLAGGTRDTQYF. The CDR3 nucleotides read TGCAGCGTAACCGGACTAGCGGGGGGGACAAGAGATACGCAGTATTTT.

The chain is built from TRBV5-1 and TRBJ1-1, with 10 nucleotides matching TRBD1. This CDR3 has 14 amino acids. V gave up 3 bases and J gave up 6 bases; unmatched junction bases: 5. Germline-derived CDR1 and CDR2 are SGHRS and YFSETQ. This CDR3 is CASSSTGGVAEAFF. DNA for the CDR3: TGCGCCAGCAGCTCGACAGGGGGCGTAGCTGAAGCTTTCTTT.